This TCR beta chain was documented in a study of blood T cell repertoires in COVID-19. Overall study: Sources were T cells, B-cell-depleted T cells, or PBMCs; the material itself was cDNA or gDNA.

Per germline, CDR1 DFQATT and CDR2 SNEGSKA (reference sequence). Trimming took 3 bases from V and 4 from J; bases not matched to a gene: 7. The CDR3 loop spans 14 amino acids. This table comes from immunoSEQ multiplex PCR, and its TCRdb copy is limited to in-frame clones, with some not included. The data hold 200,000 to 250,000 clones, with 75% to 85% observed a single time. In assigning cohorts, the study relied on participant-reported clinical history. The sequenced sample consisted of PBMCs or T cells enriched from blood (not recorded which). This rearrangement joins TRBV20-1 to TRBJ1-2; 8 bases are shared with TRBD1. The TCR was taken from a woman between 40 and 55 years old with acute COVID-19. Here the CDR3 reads CSASDDRGGYGYTF. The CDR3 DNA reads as TGCAGTGCTAGTGACGACAGGGGTGGCTATGGCTACACCTTC.